Presented here are 11 T cell receptor beta chains from one specimen sequenced in a study of blood T cell repertoires in COVID-19. Profiling relied on immunoSEQ multiplex PCR, and the TCRdb table lists in-frame clones only, not all of them. There are roughly 40,000 clones in the sample; about nine tenths occur only once, and around 6.1% lies in the top ten. The sample taken for sequencing was peripheral blood. These receptors were obtained from a human donor in a cohort sampled during active COVID-19.

The V call is TRBV6-5, the J call TRBJ1-1; unclear D gene. The ends were cut back, 2 bases at V and 4 bases at J, with 8 bases in the middle. CDR1 MNHEY and CDR2 SVGAGI come from the germline V gene. This CDR3 region has 13 residues. CDR3: CASSYRGSTEAFF. Written as DNA, the CDR3 is TGTGCCAGCAGTTACAGAGGGAGCACTGAAGCTTTCTTT.

The V gene is TRBV27, the J gene TRBJ1-1; D ambiguous. Trimming shortened V by 2 bases and J by 6 bases, and 10 bases separated the two germline ends. CDR3 length: 13 amino acids. Germline V lookup: CDR1 MNHEY, CDR2 SMNVEV (reference sequence). The CDR3 reads CASSLGSAAEAFF. CDR3 sequence (DNA): TGTGCCAGCAGTTTAGGTAGCGCCGCTGAAGCTTTCTTT.

This clone occurred once. The genes are TRBV21-1 and TRBJ2-2; TRBD1, the D gene given by the table, was not confirmed from the DNA. TRBV21-1 is tagged as a pseudogene. This CDR3 comprises 15 residues. Here the CDR3 reads CASSKGTGATGELFF. For the CDR3, the DNA is TGTGCCAGCAGCAAGGGGACAGGTGCGACCGGGGAGCTGTTTTTT.

This clone occurred a few times. This chain joins TRBV10-1 and TRBJ2-7, with 7 bases lining up with TRBD2. The CDR3 is 13 amino acids. Germline assignment: CDR1 WNHNN and CDR2 SYGVQD (reference sequence). After removal of 6 bases from V and 3 bases from J, the junction contained 5 bases not matched to a gene. The CDR3 sequence is CASSAGTIYEQYF. The CDR3 coding sequence is TGCGCCAGCAGCGCCGGGACTATCTACGAGCAGTACTTC.

This rearrangement joins TRBV5-1 to TRBJ2-3; D may be TRBD1 (7 bases). The CDR3 is 14 residues long. Looked up from germline, CDR1 is SGHRS and CDR2 is YFSETQ. Trimming pared 5 bases from V and 6 bases from J, leaving 16 bases between. The CDR3 loop is CASSSLPGGDTQYF. CDR3 nucleotides: TGCGCCAGCAGTTCGCTTCCAGGGGGGGATACGCAGTATTTT.

The V gene is TRBV11-2, the J gene TRBJ2-2; TRBD2 aligns across 7 bases. The CDR3 spans 15 residues. Germline lookup yields CDR1 SGHAT and CDR2 FQNNGV. Germline trimming cut 5 bases from V and 7 bases from J; bases unmatched to any gene: 10. CDR3 coding DNA: TGTGCCAGCAGCCCGGGGCGGGAGAAGGGCGGGGAGCTGTTTTTT. Its protein is CASSPGREKGGELFF.

The chain employs TRBV19 and TRBJ2-4; D perhaps matches TRBD1 (6 bases). CDR1 is LNHDA, CDR2 SQIVND, per germline (reference sequence). Trimming pared 3 bases from V and 6 bases from J, leaving 9 bases between. The CDR3 has 13 amino acids. CDR3 coding DNA: TGTGCCAGTAGTATGTGGACAGCAAACATTCAGTACTTC. Its translation is CASSMWTANIQYF.

This clone was recorded a few times. The chain couples TRBV4-1 to TRBJ1-4; 7 nucleotides line up with TRBD1. The trim removed 1 base at V and 8 bases at J, leaving 7 bases unmatched. The CDR3 contains 15 residues. The germline V gene has CDR1 MGHRA and CDR2 YSYEKL. DNA for the CDR3: TGCGCCAGCAGCCAAGCACAGGGGCCTCGGGAAAAACTGTTTTTT. Its protein product is CASSQAQGPREKLFF.

The chain's CDR3 is CASSSRGNGANVLTF. As DNA, the CDR3 is TGTGCCAGCAGCTCCAGGGGGAATGGGGCCAACGTCCTGACTTTC. The chain couples TRBV7-8 to TRBJ2-6; 7 bases agree with TRBD1. V trimming: 4 bases; J trimming: 3 bases; junction bases outside the gene matches: 3. The CDR3 loop spans 15 amino acids. CDR1 is SGHVS, CDR2 FQNEAQ, per germline.

J is TRBJ2-3 and V is TRBV5-1; 9 nucleotides line up with TRBD2. V shed 2 bases and J 1 base; nucleotides not matched to a gene: 2. Germline CDR1 reads SGHRS; CDR2 reads YFSETQ. This CDR3 has 15 amino acids. The CDR3 DNA reads as TGCGCCAGCAGCTTAGCGGGGGGAGGCACAGATACGCAGTATTTT. It encodes CASSLAGGGTDTQYF.

The V gene is TRBV25-1, the J gene TRBJ2-7; D is uncertain. CDR3 size: 14 residues. The V end lost 5 bases, the J end lost 0 bases, and 11 bases lay between the germline ends. The V gene's germline CDR1 is MGHDK and CDR2 SYGVNS. The CDR3 spells CASSRALSSYEQYF. In DNA form, the CDR3 reads TGTGCCAGCAGTCGAGCTCTTAGCTCCTACGAGCAGTACTTC.